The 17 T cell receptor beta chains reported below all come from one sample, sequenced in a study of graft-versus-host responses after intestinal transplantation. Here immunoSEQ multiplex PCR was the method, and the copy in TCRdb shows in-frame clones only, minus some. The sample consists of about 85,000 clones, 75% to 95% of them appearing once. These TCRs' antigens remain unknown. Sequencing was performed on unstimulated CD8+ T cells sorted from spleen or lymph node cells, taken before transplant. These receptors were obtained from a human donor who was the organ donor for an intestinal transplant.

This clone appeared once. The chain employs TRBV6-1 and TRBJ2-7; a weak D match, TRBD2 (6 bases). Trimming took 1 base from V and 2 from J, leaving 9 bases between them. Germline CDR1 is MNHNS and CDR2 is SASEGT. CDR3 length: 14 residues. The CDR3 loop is CASSEVPGAYEQYF. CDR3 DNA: TGTGCCAGCAGTGAAGTCCCGGGGGCCTACGAGCAGTACTTC.

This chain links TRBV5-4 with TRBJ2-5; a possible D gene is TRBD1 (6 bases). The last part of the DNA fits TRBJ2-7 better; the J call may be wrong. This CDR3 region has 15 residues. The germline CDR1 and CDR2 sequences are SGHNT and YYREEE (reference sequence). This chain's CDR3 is CASSKKPGQRNEQYF. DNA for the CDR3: TGTGCCAGCAGTAAGAAACCGGGACAACGAAACGAGCAGTACTTC.

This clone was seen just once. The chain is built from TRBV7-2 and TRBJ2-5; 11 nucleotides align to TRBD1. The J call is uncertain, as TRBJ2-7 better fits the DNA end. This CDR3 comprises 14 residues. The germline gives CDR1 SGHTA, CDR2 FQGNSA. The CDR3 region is CASTEGQGGYEQYF. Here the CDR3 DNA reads TGTGCCAGCACGGAGGGACAGGGGGGATACGAGCAGTACTTC.

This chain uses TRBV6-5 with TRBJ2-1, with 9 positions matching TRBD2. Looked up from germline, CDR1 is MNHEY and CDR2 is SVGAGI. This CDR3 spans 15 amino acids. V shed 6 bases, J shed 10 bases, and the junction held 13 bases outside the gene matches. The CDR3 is CASSPWAGGPQEQFF. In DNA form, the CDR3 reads TGTGCCAGCAGCCCTTGGGCGGGAGGGCCCCAGGAGCAGTTCTTC.

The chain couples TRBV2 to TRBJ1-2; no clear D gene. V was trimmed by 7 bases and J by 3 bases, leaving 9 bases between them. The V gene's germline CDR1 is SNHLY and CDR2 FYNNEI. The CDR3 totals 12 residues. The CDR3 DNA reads TGTGCCAGCAAGTACGTTGACTATGGCTACACCTTC. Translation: CASKYVDYGYTF.

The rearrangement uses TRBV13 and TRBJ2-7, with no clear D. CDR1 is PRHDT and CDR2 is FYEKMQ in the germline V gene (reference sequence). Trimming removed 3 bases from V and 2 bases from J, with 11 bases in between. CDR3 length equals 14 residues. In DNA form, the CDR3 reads TGTGCCAGCAGCTTTCCTGATTTGCCCTACGAGCAGTACTTC. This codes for CASSFPDLPYEQYF.

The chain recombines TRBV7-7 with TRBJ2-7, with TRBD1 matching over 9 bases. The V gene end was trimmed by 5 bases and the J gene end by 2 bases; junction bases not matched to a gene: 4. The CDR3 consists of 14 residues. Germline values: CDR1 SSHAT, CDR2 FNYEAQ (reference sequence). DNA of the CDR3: TGTGCCAGCAGCGAAGGACAGGGGACCTACGAGCAGTACTTC. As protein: CASSEGQGTYEQYF. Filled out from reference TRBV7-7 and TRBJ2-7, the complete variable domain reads GAGVSQSPRYKVTKRGQDVTLRCDPISSHATLYWYQQALGQGPEFLTYFNYEAQPDKSGLPSDRFSAERPEGSISTLTIQRTEQRDSAMYRCASSEGQGTYEQYFGPGTRLTVT.

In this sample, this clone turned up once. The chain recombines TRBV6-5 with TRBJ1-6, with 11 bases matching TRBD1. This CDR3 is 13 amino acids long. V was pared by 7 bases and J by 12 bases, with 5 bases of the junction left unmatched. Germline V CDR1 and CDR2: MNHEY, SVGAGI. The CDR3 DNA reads TGTGCCAGCAAGTTCGGGACAGGGGGACCCCTCCACTTT. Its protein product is CASKFGTGGPLHF.

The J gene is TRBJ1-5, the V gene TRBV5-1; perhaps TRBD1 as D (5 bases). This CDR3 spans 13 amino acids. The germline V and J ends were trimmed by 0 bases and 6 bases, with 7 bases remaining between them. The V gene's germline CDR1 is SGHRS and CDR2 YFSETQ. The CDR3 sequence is CASSLGGVQPQHF. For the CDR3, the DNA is TGCGCCAGCAGCTTGGGGGGGGTTCAGCCCCAGCATTTT. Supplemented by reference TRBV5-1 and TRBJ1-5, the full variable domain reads KAGVTQTPRYLIKTRGQQVTLSCSPISGHRSVSWYQQTPGQGLQFLFEYFSETQRNKGNFPGRFSGRQFSNSRSEMNVSTLELGDSALYLCASSLGGVQPQHFGDGTRLSIL.

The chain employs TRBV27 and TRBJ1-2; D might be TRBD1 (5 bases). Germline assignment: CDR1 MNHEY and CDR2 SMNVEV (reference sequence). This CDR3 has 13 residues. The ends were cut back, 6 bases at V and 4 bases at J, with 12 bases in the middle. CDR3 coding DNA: TGTGCCAGCAGCATGGGACCGCTCTATGGCTACACCTTC. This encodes CASSMGPLYGYTF.

CDR3 nucleotides: TGTGCCAGCGGCGGGGGAACTGGGGCCAACGTCCTGACTTTC. Amino acid sequence: CASGGGTGANVLTF. This rearrangement joins TRBV2 to TRBJ2-6; 7 nucleotides match TRBD2. The length of the CDR3 is 14 residues. CDR1 and CDR2 (germline): SNHLY, FYNNEI. With V trimmed by 8 bases and J by 2 bases, 3 bases remained unmatched.

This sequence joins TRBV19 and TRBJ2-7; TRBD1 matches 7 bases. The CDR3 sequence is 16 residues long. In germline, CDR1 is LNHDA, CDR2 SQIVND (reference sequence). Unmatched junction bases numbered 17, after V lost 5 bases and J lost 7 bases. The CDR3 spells CASSGPGRGGVREQYF. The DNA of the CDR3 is TGTGCCAGTAGTGGCCCGGGCAGAGGGGGCGTGAGGGAGCAGTACTTC.

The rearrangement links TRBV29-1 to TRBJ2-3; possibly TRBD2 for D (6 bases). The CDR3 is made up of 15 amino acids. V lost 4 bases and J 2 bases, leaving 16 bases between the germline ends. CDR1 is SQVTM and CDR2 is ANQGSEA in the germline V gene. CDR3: CSVVPTSRATDTQYF. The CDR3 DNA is TGCAGCGTTGTTCCAACTAGCCGGGCCACAGATACGCAGTATTTT.

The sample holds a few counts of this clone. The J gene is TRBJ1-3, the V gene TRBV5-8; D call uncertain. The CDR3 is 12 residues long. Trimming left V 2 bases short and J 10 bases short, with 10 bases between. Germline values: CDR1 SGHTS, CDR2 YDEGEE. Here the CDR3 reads CASSLGPFTIYF. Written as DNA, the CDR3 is TGTGCCAGCAGCTTAGGCCCATTTACCATATATTTT.

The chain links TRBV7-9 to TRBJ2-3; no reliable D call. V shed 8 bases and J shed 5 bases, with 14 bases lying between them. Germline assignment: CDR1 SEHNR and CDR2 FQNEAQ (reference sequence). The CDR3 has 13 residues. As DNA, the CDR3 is TGTGCCAGCCAGCCCCCGCTCATAGATACGCAGTATTTT. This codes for CASQPPLIDTQYF.

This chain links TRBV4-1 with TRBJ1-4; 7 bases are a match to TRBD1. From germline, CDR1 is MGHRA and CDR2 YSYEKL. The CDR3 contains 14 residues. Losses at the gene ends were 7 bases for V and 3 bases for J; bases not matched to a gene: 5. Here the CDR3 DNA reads TGCGCCAGCAACGAAGGGACAGCTAATGAAAAACTGTTTTTT. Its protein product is CASNEGTANEKLFF.

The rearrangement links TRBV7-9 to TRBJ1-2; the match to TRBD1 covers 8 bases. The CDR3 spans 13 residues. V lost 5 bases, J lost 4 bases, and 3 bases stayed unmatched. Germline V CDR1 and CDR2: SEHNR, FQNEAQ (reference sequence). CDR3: CASSRTGTYGYTF. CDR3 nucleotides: TGTGCCAGCAGCCGGACAGGGACCTATGGCTACACCTTC.